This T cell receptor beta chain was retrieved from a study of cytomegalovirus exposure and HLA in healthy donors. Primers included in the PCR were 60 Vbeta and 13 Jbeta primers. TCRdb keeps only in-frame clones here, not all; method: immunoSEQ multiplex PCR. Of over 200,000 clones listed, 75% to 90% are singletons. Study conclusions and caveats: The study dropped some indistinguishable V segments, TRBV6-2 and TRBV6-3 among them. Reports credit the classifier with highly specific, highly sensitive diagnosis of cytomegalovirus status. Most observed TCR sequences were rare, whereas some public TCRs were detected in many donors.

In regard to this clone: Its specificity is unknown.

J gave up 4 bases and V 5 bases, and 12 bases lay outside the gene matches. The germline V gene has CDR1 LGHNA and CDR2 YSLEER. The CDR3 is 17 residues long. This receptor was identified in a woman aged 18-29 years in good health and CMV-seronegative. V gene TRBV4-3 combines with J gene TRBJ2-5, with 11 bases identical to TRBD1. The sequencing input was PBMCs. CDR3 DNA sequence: TGCGCCAGCAGCGCGTTAGCCGGGACAGGGGGTAGAGAGACCCAGTACTTC. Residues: CASSALAGTGGRETQYF.